This T cell receptor beta chain was sequenced during a study of PD-1 blockade in classical Hodgkin lymphoma. General observations from the study: The authors have not defined what causes the repertoire differences, possibly disease activity or prior therapy. Lower baseline TCR diversity was reported for newly diagnosed patients than for healthy donors.

Note on this clone: Its antigen is still unknown.

The CDR3 has 13 residues. Germline V gene sequence: CDR1 LNHDA, CDR2 SQIVND (reference sequence). V dropped 6 bases and J dropped 11; count of bases not matched to a gene: 12. Indicated time point: newly diagnosed, previously untreated cHL patient sample. Untreated, newly diagnosed classical Hodgkin lymphoma PBMCs were used for comparison. Sequencing used immunoSEQ multiplex PCR; TCRdb keeps in-frame clones, though not all of them. The table lists some 70,000 clones, 85% to 95% of them singletons, with around 2.5% in the top ten. The chain couples TRBV19 to TRBJ1-1; 7 nucleotides agree with TRBD1. Sample: peripheral blood mononuclear cells (PBMCs). The receptor comes from a human donor with classical Hodgkin lymphoma. In DNA, the CDR3 is TGTGCCAGTAGACAGGGGCCGGTTAATGGGGCTTTCTTT. Protein sequence: CASRQGPVNGAFF. Filled out from reference TRBV19 and TRBJ1-1, the complete variable domain reads DGGITQSPKYLFRKEGQNVTLSCEQNLNHDAMYWYRQDPGQGLRLIYYSQIVNDFQKGDIAEGYSVSREKKESFPLTVTSAQKNPTAFYLCASRQGPVNGAFFGQGTRLTVV.